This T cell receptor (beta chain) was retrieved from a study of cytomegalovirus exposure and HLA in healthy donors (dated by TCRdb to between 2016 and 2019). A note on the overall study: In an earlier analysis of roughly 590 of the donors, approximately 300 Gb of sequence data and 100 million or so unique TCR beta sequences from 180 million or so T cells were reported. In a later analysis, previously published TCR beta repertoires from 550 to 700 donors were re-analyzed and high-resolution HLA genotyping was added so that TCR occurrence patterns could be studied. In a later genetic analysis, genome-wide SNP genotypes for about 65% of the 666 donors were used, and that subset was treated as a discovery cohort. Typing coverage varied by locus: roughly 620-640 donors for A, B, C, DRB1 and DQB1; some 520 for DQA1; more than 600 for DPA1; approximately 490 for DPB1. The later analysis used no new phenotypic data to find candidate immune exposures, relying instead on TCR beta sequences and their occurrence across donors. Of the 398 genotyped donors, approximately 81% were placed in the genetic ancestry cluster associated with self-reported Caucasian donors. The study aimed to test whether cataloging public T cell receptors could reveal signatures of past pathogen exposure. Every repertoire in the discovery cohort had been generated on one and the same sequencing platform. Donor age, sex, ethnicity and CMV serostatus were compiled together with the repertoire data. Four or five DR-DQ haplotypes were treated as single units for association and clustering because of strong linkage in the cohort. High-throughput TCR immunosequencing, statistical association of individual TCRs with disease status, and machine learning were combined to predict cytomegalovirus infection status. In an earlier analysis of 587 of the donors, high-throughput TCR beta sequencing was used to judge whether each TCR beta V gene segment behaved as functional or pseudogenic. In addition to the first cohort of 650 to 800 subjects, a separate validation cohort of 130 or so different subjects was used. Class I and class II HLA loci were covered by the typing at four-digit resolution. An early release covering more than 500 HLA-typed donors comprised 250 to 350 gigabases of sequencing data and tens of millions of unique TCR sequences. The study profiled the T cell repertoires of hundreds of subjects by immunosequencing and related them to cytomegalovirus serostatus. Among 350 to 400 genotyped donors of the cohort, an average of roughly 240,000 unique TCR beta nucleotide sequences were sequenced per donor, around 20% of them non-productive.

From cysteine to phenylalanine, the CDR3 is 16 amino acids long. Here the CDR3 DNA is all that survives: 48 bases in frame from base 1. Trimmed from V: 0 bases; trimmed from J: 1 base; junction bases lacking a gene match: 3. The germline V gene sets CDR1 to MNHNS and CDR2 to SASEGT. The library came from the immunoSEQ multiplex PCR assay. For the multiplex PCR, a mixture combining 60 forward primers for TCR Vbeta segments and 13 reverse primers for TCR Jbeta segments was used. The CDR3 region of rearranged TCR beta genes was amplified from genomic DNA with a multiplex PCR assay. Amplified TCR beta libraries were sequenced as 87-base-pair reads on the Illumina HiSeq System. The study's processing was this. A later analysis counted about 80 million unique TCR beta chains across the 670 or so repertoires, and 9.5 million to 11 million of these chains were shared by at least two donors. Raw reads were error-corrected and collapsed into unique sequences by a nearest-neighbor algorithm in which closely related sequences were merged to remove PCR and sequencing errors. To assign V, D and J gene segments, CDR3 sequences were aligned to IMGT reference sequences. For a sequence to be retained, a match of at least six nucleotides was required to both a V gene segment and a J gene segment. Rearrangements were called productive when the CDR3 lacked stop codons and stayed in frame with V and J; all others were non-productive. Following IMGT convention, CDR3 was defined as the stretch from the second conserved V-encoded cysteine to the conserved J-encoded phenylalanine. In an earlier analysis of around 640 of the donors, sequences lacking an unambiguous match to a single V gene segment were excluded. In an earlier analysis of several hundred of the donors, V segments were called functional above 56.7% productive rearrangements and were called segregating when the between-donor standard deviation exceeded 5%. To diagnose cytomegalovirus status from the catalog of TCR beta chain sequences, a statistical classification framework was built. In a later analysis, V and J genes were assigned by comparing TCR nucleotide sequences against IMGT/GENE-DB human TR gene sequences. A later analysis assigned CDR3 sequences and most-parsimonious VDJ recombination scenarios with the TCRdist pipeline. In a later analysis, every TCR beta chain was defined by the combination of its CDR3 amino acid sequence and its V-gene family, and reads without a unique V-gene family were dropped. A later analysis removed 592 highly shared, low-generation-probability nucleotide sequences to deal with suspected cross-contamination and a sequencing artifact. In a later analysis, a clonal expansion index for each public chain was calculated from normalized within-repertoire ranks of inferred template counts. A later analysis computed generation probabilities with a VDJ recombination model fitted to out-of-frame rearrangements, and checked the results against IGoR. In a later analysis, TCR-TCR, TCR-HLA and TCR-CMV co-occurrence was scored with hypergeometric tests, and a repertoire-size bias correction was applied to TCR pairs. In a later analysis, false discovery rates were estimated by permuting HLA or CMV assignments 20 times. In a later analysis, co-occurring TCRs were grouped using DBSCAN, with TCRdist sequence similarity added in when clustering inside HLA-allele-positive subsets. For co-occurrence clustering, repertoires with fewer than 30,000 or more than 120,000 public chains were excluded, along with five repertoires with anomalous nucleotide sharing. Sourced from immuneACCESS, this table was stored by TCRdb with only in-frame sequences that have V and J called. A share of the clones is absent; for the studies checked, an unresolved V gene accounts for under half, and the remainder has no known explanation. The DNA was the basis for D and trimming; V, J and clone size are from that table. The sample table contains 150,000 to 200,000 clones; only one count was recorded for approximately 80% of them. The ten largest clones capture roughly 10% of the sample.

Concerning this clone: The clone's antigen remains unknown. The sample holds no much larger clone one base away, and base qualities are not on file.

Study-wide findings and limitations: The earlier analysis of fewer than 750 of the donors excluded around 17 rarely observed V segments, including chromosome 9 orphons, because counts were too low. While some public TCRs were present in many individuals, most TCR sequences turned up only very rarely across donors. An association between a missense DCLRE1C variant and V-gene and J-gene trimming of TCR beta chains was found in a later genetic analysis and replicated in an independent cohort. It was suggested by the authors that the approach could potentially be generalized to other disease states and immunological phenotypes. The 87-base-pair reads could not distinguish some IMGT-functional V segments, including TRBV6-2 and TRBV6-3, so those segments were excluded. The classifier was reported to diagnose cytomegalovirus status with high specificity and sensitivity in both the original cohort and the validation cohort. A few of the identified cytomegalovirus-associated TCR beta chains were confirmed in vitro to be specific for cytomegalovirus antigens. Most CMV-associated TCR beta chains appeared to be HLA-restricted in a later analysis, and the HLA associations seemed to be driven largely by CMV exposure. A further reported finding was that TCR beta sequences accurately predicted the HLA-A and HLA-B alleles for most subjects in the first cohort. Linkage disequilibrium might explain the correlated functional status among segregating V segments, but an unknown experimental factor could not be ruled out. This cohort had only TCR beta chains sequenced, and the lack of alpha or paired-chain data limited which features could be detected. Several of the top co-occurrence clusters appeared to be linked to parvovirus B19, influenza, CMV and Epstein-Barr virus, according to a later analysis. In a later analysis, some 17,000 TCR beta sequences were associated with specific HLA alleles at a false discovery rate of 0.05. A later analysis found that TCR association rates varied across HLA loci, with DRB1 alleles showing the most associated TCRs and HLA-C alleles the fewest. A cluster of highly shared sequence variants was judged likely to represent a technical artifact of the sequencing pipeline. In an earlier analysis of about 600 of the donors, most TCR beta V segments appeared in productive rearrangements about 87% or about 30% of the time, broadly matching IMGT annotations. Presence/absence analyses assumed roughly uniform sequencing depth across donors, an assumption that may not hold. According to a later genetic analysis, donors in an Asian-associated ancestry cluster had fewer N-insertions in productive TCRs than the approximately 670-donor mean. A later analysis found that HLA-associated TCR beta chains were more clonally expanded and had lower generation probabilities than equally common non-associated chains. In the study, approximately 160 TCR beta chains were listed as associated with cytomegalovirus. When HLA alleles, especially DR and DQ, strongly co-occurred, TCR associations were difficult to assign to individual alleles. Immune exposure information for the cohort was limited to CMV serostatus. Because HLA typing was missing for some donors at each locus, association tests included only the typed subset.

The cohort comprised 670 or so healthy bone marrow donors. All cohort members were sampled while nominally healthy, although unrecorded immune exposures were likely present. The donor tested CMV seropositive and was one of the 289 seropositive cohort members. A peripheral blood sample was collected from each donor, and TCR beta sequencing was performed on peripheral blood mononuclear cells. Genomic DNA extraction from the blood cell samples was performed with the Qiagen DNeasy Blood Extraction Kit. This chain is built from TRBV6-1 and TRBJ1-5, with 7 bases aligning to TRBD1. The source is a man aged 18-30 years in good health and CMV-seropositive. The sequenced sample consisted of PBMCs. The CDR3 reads CASSEAGGGSNQPQHF. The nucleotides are TGTGCCAGCAGTGAAGCAGGAGGGGGCAGCAATCAGCCCCAGCATTTT.